This TCR beta chain was sequenced in a study of molecular identifiers for immune sequencing clone quantification. This clonotype was seen ten or more times. Its antigen is undetermined. Points from the study as a whole: Over 97% of effector molecules, but under 1% in naive cells, were held by clones with more than 20 RNA copies.

Looked up from germline, CDR1 is SGHTA and CDR2 is FQGNSA. Trimming left V 3 bases short and J 7 bases short, with 28 bases between. The CDR3 totals 18 residues. Preparation of the bulk TCR libraries relied on previously described methods and listed TCR primers. TCRdb re-called the PCR reads through MiXCR, storing one row per CDR3 protein. The data show more than 95,000 distinct CDR3 sequences, less than 25% seen once. Naive CD8 T cells underwent sorting with the CD8+CD4-CCR7+CD45RA+ definition. The sequence was obtained from a human donor in good health. Some libraries in this study had Jurkat cell RNA spiked in. The sequencing input was naive CD8+ T cells from blood, with Jurkat cell RNA spiked in. Subset of the sample: FACS-sorted CD8+CD4-CCR7+CD45RA+ naive T cells. V usage is TRBV7-2 and J usage is TRBJ2-7; TRBD1 or TRBD2 may be the D gene (7 bases each). CDR3 sequence: CASSFPQGGSRVLGEQYF. The DNA of the CDR3 is TGTGCCAGCAGCTTTCCCCAGGGGGGGTCCCGGGTCCTTGGGGAGCAGTACTTC.